Listed below are T cell receptor beta chains from one sample, sequenced in a study of early T cells in non-severe SARS-CoV-2 infection. Using its own MiXCR run on the 5' RACE reads, TCRdb lists one record per CDR3 protein. Of more than 80,000 distinct CDR3 sequences in the sample, about 13% were seen once. Sequencing used whole blood. The source of these receptors is an adult who was a healthcare worker with PCR-confirmed SARS-CoV-2 infection or an uninfected control (not recorded which). Both conserved end residues are part of each CDR3. D genes are given only for firm matches. Clone size is not always given. Where it is, it says once, few, many or a class for expanded clones.

size	J	D	V	DNA	CDR3
many	TRBJ1-6	TRBD1	TRBV5-6	TGTGCCAGCAGCCCGGACAAGGGGGCGCCGAATTCACCCCTCCACTTT	CASSPDKGAPNSPLHF
few	TRBJ1-1	.	TRBV5-1	TGCGCCAGCAGCTTCCGGGGGGGCACGAACACTGAAGCTTTCTTT	CASSFRGGTNTEAFF
.	TRBJ1-1	.	TRBV20-1	TGCAGTGCTAGTAGACCAGAACGAGGCCAGCTGTTTTCTGAAGCTTTCTTT	CSASRPERGQLFSEAFF
few	TRBJ2-1	.	TRBV3-1	TGTGCCAGCAGCCTTCGCTCCGGGGGCTCTAATAAGCAGTTCTTC	CASSLRSGGSNKQFF
.	TRBJ1-2	TRBD1	TRBV5-1	TGCGCCAGCAGCTTGGCCGTCGGACAGGGGGCCGGCTATGGCTACACCTTC	CASSLAVGQGAGYGYTF
.	TRBJ2-5	.	TRBV18	TGTGCCAGCTCACCTAGGACCGAAGAGACCCAGTACTTC	CASSPRTEETQYF
many	TRBJ2-2	.	TRBV6-1	TGTGCCAGCAGTCACAAGAACACCGGGGAGCTGTTTTTT	CASSHKNTGELFF
few	TRBJ2-3	TRBD2	TRBV7-2	TGTGCCAGCAGCTTAGAAAGCGGGGCAGATACGCAGTATTTT	CASSLESGADTQYF
many	TRBJ2-2	.	TRBV5-1	TGCGCCAGCAGCTTTACCGCCGGCACCGGGGAGCTGTTTTTT	CASSFTAGTGELFF
many	TRBJ2-1	.	TRBV7-6	TGTGCCAGCAGCTCCCGCAAGACGGGGACCAATGAGCAGTTCTTC	CASSSRKTGTNEQFF
many	TRBJ2-3	TRBD2	TRBV7-2	TGTGCCAGCAGCCCGGGGGGAGATACGCAGTATTTT	CASSPGGDTQYF
few	TRBJ2-5	.	TRBV29-1	TGCAGCGTGCGGAGGGGGGAGGAGACCCAGTACTTC	CSVRRGEETQYF
few	TRBJ2-3	.	TRBV7-8	TGTGCCAGCAAGGGCAGGGGTCCGACAGATACGCAGTATTTT	CASKGRGPTDTQYF
many	TRBJ1-2	TRBD1	TRBV10-2	TGCGCCAGCAGCACAGGGGCTAACTATGGCTACACCTTC	CASSTGANYGYTF
.	TRBJ1-4	.	TRBV30	TGTGCCTGGAGTGTACGGGGCAGGGCGGCTGAAAAACTGTTTTTT	CAWSVRGRAAEKLFF
many	TRBJ1-6	TRBD1	TRBV6-2/TRBV6-3	TGTGCCAGCACCAAAACCGTCACCGGGACAGGTGAATCACCCCTCCACTTT	CASTKTVTGTGESPLHF
.	TRBJ2-4	.	TRBV28	TGTGCCAGCACCCCCGACTCCCGTTTTCAGTACTTC	CASTPDSRFQYF
.	TRBJ2-7	.	TRBV7-9	TGTGCCAGCAGCTTAGCAGACTACGAGCAGTACTTC	CASSLADYEQYF